One sample yielded the 23 T cell receptor beta chains listed below, sequenced in a study of chemoradiotherapy in HPV16-positive cancers. Produced via immunoSEQ multiplex PCR; TCRdb's table is partial and in-frame only. The sample holds 20,000 to 25,000 clones, about 86% seen once. Sequencing used blood, obtained from a patient who underwent chemoradiotherapy. These receptor sequences come from a human donor with HPV-associated anogenital cancer.

The rearrangement links TRBV21-1 to TRBJ2-7; TRBD1 is the table's D call, not checked against the DNA. TRBV21-1 is a known pseudogene. The CDR3 totals 16 residues. CDR3 sequence: CASNPGATALAYEQYF. The CDR3 nucleotides are TGTGCCAGCAACCCAGGGGCGACAGCCCTAGCCTACGAGCAGTACTTC.

The gene calls are TRBV5-1 and TRBJ2-3, with 7 bases lining up with TRBD1. Germline-derived CDR1 and CDR2 are SGHRS and YFSETQ. The length of the CDR3 is 14 residues. The junction had 6 bases not matched to a gene; V was cut back by 3 bases and J by 5 bases. Here the CDR3 DNA reads TGCGCCAGCAGCTCCGGGACAGTATTAGATACGCAGTATTTT. As protein: CASSSGTVLDTQYF.

The chain employs TRBV11-2 and TRBJ2-7, with a tentative D call TRBD1 (5 bases). V dropped 5 bases and J dropped 6 bases, with 23 bases sitting between them. The CDR3 spans 16 residues. Germline V gene sequence: CDR1 SGHAT, CDR2 FQNNGV. The CDR3 spells CASSQRGSLFRSEQYF. The CDR3 DNA is TGTGCCAGCAGCCAAAGGGGTTCCCTCTTCCGCTCCGAGCAGTACTTC.

This rearrangement joins TRBV14 to TRBJ1-1; D unresolved. V lost 4 bases and J lost 4, with 10 bases in between. Germline CDR1 and CDR2: SGHDN and FVKESK. The CDR3 is 13 amino acids. CDR3 in DNA: TGTGCCAGCAGCCGGTTTTCGGGCACTGAAGCTTTCTTT. The encoded protein is CASSRFSGTEAFF.

CDR3 DNA: TGTGCCAGCAGACGACCGGGACAGCCTAATGGGGCCAACGTCCTGACTTTC. Protein sequence: CASRRPGQPNGANVLTF. V gene TRBV27 combines with J gene TRBJ2-6, with 7 bases identical to TRBD1. V shed 6 bases, J shed 3 bases, and the junction held 11 bases outside the gene matches. CDR3 length equals 17 residues. Germline CDR1 MNHEY, CDR2 SMNVEV (reference sequence).

The rearrangement uses TRBV9 and TRBJ2-1; 11 bases are shared with TRBD2. Germline trimming cut 3 bases from V and 6 bases from J; bases unmatched to any gene: 5. The germline V gene has CDR1 SGDLS and CDR2 YYNGEE. The CDR3 consists of 15 residues. The CDR3 DNA sequence: TGTGCCAGCAGCGCCGGGACTAGCGGATTCAATGAGCAGTTCTTC. Its protein is CASSAGTSGFNEQFF.

This sequence joins TRBV5-5 and TRBJ1-2; no clear D gene. CDR1 and CDR2 (germline): SGHKS, YYEKEE (reference sequence). The CDR3 spans 14 residues. V lost 7 bases, J lost 2 bases, and 15 bases lay in between. CDR3 amino acids: CASSPDPGNYGYTF. Here the CDR3 DNA reads TGTGCCAGCTCGCCAGATCCGGGGAACTATGGCTACACCTTC. The full variable domain, completed using reference TRBV5-5 and TRBJ1-2, is DAGVTQSPTHLIKTRGQQVTLRCSPISGHKSVSWYQQVLGQGPQFIFQYYEKEERGRGNFPDRFSARQFPNYSSELNVNALLLGDSALYLCASSPDPGNYGYTFGSGTRLTVV.

As for this clone: A junction end diverges from the germline sequence, so it may reflect a read error. The rearrangement links TRBV5-6 to TRBJ1-6; D is ambiguous. Germline V gene data show CDR1 as SGHDT and CDR2 as YYEEEE. This CDR3 comprises 11 residues. The chain's CDR3 is CASSSGWGINF. For the CDR3, the DNA is TGTGCCAGCAGCTCGGGGTGGGGTATAAACTTT.

Remarks on this clone: A junction boundary mismatches the germline segment, possibly from a read error. The same CDR3 can be traced to other DNA sequences in this sample. The genes are TRBV7-8 and TRBJ1-1; a weak D match, TRBD1 (5 bases). Germline-derived CDR1 and CDR2 are SGHVS and FQNEAQ. The CDR3 sequence is 13 residues long. CDR3 amino acids: CASSLGGDTEAFF. CDR3 in DNA: TGTGCCAGTAGCTTAGGAGGGGACACTGAAGCTTTCTTT.

The chain employs TRBV5-1 and TRBJ2-3; D is uncertain. V lost 0 bases, J lost 2 bases, and 7 bases lay in between. Germline CDR1 and CDR2: SGHRS and YFSETQ. The CDR3 runs 14 residues. The CDR3 sequence: CASSLAEPTDTQYF. In DNA, the CDR3 is TGCGCCAGCAGCTTGGCCGAACCCACAGATACGCAGTATTTT.

The V call is TRBV10-2, the J call TRBJ1-3; D remains unclear. V dropped 8 bases and J dropped 0 bases, with 2 bases sitting between them. CDR1 and CDR2 (germline): WSHSY, SAAADI. This CDR3 contains 11 residues. CDR3 region: CASLSGNTIYF. The DNA of the CDR3 is TGCGCCAGCCTCTCTGGAAACACCATATATTTT.

The gene calls are TRBV2 and TRBJ2-7; no clear D. Germline V lookup: CDR1 SNHLY, CDR2 FYNNEI. The V end lost 4 bases, the J end lost 3 bases, and 7 bases lay between the germline ends. The CDR3 is 12 residues long. The CDR3 nucleotides are TGTGCCAGCAGTGCAACCAACTACGAGCAGTACTTC. This encodes CASSATNYEQYF.

V usage is TRBV7-6 and J usage is TRBJ2-5, with D uncertain. V was cut by 1 base and J by 7 bases, with 7 bases left in between. The CDR3 covers 12 residues. Germline V CDR1 and CDR2: SGHVS, FNYEAQ. The CDR3 loop is CASSLDPVTQYF. DNA for the CDR3: TGTGCCAGCAGCTTAGATCCCGTGACCCAGTACTTC. Combining the CDR3 with reference TRBV7-6 and TRBJ2-5 gives the whole variable domain GAGVSQSPRYKVTKRGQDVALRCDPISGHVSLYWYRQALGQGPEFLTYFNYEAQQDKSGLPNDRFSAERPEGSISTLTIQRTEQRDSAMYRCASSLDPVTQYFGPGTRLLVL.

CDR3 residues: CASSLEGGGDTQYF. In DNA form, the CDR3 reads TGTGCCAGCAGCTTAGAGGGAGGAGGTGATACGCAGTATTTT. The J gene is TRBJ2-3, the V gene TRBV7-9, with D perhaps TRBD2 (6 bases). The CDR3 extends over 14 amino acids. Germline CDR1 is SEHNR and CDR2 is FQNEAQ (reference sequence). The germline V and J ends were trimmed by 1 base and 6 bases, with 11 bases remaining between them.

This clone was seen a single time. The CDR3 nucleotides are TGCGCCAGCAGCCCATCTTGGGGGTGGGAGACCCAGTACTTC. Translated, it gives CASSPSWGWETQYF. This chain uses TRBV5-1 with TRBJ2-5; the D gene could be TRBD1 or TRBD2 (5 bases each). The CDR3 runs to 14 residues. CDR1 SGHRS and CDR2 YFSETQ come from the germline V gene. V lost 4 bases and J 5 bases, leaving 15 bases between the germline ends.

The chain links TRBV27 to TRBJ2-4; 8 positions match TRBD1. The CDR3 contains 16 residues. J lost 2 bases, V lost 2 bases, and 5 bases had no gene match. The V gene's germline CDR1 is MNHEY and CDR2 SMNVEV (reference sequence). The CDR3 region is CASSLGTGGPKNIQYF. CDR3 nucleotide sequence: TGTGCCAGCAGTTTAGGGACAGGAGGACCCAAAAACATTCAGTACTTC.

V and J are TRBV9 and TRBJ2-1; 9 bases are a match to TRBD2. The CDR3 spans 16 residues. Germline CDR1 and CDR2: SGDLS and YYNGEE. V was clipped by 0 bases and J by 6 bases; unmatched bases: 7. CDR3 protein: CASSVVAGGTSNEQFF. CDR3 nucleotide sequence: TGTGCCAGCAGCGTAGTCGCGGGGGGGACGAGCAATGAGCAGTTCTTC.

This clone was seen a single time. The chain recombines TRBV7-8 with TRBJ2-6, with D unclear. Trimming pared 1 base from V and 3 bases from J, leaving 10 bases between. CDR3 length: 16 amino acids. Germline V lookup: CDR1 SGHVS, CDR2 FQNEAQ. CDR3 sequence reads: CASSLGRVGGANVLTF. The CDR3, as DNA: TGTGCCAGCAGCTTAGGCCGGGTGGGTGGGGCCAACGTCCTGACTTTC.

The CDR3 DNA reads as TGTGCCAGCAGCTTAATATCACAGAGCTCCTACAATGAGCAGTTCTTC. This encodes CASSLISQSSYNEQFF. The rearrangement links TRBV11-3 to TRBJ2-1; D is ambiguous. Germline assignment: CDR1 SGHNT and CDR2 YENEEA. Trimming shortened V by 2 bases and J by 0 bases, and 11 bases separated the two germline ends. The CDR3 runs to 16 residues. Full variable domain (rest looked up from reference TRBV11-3 and TRBJ2-1): EAGVVQSPRYKIIEKKQPVAFWCNPISGHNTLYWYLQNLGQGPELLIRYENEEAVDDSQLPKDRFSAERLKGVDSTLKIQPAELGDSAVYLCASSLISQSSYNEQFFGPGTRLTVL.

The chain has TRBV6-1 and TRBJ1-5, with unresolved D. The CDR3 length is 11 residues. The V gene's germline CDR1 is MNHNS and CDR2 SASEGT. Between the trimmed V and J ends, which lost 6 bases and 4 bases, there was a span of 4 bases. The CDR3 nucleotides read TGTGCCAGCAGCCAAAATCAGCCCCAGCATTTT. Encoded protein: CASSQNQPQHF.

The chain links TRBV15 to TRBJ1-1, with 10 bases fitting TRBD1. V dropped 3 bases and J dropped 5; count of bases not matched to a gene: 6. This CDR3 has 15 residues. CDR1 is LNHNV and CDR2 is YYDKDF in the germline V gene (reference sequence). CDR3 DNA sequence: TGTGCCACCAGCAGCGAAGGGACAGGGGAGACTGAAGCTTTCTTT. This translates into CATSSEGTGETEAFF.

This clone was recorded only once. This chain uses TRBV30 with TRBJ2-3; D gene ambiguous. The germline V gene has CDR1 GTSNPN and CDR2 SVGIG (reference sequence). V lost 0 bases, J lost 8 bases, and 9 bases lay in between. The CDR3 is 12 amino acids. CDR3 coding DNA: TGTGCCTGGAGTGTAACGGCGGTTACGCAGTATTTT. Translation gives CAWSVTAVTQYF.

The chain combines TRBV6-5 with TRBJ2-7, with 8 bases that match TRBD2. The CDR3 consists of 15 residues. V lost 8 bases, J lost 2 bases, and 11 bases stayed unmatched. Germline V gives CDR1 MNHEY, CDR2 SVGAGI. In DNA form, the CDR3 reads TGTGCCAGCTCCAAGAGGCTAGCGGGCCCCTACGAGCAGTACTTC. This translates into CASSKRLAGPYEQYF.